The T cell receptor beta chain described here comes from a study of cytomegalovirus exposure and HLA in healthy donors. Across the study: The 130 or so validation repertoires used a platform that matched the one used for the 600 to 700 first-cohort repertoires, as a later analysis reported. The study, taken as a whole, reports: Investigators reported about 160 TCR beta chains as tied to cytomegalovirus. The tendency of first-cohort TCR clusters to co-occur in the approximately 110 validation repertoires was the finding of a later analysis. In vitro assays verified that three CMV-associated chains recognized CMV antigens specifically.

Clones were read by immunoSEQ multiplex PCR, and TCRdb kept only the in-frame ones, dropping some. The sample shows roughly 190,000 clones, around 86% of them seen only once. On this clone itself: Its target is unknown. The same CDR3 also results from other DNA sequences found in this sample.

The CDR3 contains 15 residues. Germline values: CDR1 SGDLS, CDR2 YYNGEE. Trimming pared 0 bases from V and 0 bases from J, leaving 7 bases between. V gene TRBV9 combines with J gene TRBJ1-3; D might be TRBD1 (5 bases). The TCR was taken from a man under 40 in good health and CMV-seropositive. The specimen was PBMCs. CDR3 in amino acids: CASSVGQSSGNTIYF. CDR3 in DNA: TGTGCCAGCAGCGTAGGACAGAGCTCTGGAAACACCATATATTTT.